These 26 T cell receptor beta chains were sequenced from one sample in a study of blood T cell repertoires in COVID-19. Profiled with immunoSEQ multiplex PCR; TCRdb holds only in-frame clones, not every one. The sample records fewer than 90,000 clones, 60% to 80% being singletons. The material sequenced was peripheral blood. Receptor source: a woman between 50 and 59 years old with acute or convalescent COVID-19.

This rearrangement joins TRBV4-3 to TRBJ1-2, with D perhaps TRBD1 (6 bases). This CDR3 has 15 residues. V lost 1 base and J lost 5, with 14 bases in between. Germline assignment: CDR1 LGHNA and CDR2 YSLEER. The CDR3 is CASSQGEDRPYGYTF. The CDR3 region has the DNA TGCGCCAGCAGCCAAGGAGAGGACAGACCATATGGCTACACCTTC.

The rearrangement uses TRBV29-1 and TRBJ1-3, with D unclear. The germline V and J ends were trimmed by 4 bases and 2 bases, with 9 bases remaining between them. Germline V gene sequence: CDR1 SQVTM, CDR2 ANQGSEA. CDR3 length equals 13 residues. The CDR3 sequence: CSVVPTAGNTIYF. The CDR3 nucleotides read TGCAGCGTTGTGCCCACAGCTGGAAACACCATATATTTT.

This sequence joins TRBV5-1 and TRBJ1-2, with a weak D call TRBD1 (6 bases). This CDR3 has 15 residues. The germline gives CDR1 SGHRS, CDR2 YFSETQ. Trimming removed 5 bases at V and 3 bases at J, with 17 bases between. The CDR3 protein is CASSHPPTGHYGYTF. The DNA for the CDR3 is TGCGCCAGCAGTCACCCCCCTACAGGGCACTATGGCTACACCTTC.

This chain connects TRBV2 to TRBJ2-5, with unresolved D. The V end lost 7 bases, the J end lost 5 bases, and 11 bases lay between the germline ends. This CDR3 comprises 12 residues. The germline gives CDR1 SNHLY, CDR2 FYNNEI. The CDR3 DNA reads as TGTGCCAGCACTGTGGGCAAGGAGACCCAGTACTTC. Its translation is CASTVGKETQYF.

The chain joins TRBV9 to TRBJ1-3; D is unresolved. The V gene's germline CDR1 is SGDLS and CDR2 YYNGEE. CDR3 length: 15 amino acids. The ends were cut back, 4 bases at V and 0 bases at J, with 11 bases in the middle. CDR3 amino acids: CASSLLPVSGNTIYF. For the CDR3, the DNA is TGTGCCAGCAGCCTCCTTCCCGTCTCTGGAAACACCATATATTTT.

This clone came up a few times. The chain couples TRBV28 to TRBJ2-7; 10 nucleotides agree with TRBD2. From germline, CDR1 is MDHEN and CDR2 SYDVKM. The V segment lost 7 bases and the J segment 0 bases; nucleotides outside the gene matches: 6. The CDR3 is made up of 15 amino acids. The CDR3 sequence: CASKLAGDNSYEQYF. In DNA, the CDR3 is TGTGCCAGCAAGCTAGCGGGGGATAACTCCTACGAGCAGTACTTC.

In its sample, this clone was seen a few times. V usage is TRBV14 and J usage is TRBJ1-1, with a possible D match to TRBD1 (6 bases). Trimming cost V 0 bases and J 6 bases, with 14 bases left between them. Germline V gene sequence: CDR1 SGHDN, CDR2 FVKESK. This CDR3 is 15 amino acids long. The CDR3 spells CASSQDPQGRAEAFF. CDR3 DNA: TGTGCCAGCAGCCAAGATCCCCAGGGGAGGGCTGAAGCTTTCTTT.

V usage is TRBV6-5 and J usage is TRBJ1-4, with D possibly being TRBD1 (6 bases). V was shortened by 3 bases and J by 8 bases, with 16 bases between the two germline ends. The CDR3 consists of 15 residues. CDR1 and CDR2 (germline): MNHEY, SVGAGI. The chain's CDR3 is CASSYTPTRGEKLFF. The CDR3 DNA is TGTGCCAGCAGTTATACTCCAACAAGGGGGGAAAAACTGTTTTTT.

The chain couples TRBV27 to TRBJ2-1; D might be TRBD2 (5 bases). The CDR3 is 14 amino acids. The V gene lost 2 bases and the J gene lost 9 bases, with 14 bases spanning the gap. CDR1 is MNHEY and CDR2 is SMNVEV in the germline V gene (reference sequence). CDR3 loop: CASSLLPGWGEQFF. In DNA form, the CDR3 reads TGTGCCAGCAGTTTACTTCCGGGATGGGGTGAGCAGTTCTTC.

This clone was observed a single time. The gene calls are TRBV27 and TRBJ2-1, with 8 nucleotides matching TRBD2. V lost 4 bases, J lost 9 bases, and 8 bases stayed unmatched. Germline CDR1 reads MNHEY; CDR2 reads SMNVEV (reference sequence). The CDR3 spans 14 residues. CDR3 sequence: CASSSIAGSAEQFF. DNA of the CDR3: TGTGCCAGCAGTTCGATAGCGGGGTCGGCTGAGCAGTTCTTC.

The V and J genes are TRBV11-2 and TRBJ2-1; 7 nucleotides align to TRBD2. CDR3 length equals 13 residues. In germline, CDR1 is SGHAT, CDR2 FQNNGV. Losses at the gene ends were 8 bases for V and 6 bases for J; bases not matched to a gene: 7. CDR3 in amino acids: CASWSGGPNEQFF. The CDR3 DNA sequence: TGTGCCAGCTGGTCGGGGGGACCCAATGAGCAGTTCTTC. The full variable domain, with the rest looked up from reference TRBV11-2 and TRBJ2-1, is EAGVAQSPRYKIIEKRQSVAFWCNPISGHATLYWYQQILGQGPKLLIQFQNNGVVDDSQLPKDRFSAERLKGVDSTLKIQPAKLEDSAVYLCASWSGGPNEQFFGPGTRLTVL.

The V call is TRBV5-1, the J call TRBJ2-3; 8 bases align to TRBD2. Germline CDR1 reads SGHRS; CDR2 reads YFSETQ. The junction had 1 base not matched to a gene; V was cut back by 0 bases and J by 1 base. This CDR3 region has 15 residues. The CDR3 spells CASSLGSGGTDTQYF. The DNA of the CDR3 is TGCGCCAGCAGCTTGGGTAGCGGGGGCACAGATACGCAGTATTTT.

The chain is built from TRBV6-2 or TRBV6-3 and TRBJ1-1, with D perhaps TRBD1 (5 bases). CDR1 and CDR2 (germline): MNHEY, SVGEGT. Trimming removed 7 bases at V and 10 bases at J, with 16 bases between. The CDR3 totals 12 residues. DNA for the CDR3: TGTGCCAGCACCCCCGACGGGACTAGAGCTTTCTTT. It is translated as CASTPDGTRAFF.

CDR3 DNA sequence: TGTGCCAGCAGTTACGGGCGGGGCGGCACAGATACGCAGTATTTT. Its translation: CASSYGRGGTDTQYF. The V gene is TRBV6-6, the J gene TRBJ2-3; D possibly corresponds to TRBD2 (6 bases). This CDR3 is 15 amino acids long. CDR1 MNHNY and CDR2 SVGAGI come from the germline V gene (reference sequence). V lost 2 bases and J 1 base, leaving 10 bases between the germline ends.

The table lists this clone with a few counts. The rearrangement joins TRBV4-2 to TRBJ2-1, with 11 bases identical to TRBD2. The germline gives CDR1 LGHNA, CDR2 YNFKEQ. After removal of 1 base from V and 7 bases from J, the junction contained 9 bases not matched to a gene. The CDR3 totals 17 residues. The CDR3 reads CASSQALVTSGVNEQFF. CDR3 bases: TGTGCCAGCAGCCAAGCCCTGGTGACTAGCGGGGTGAATGAGCAGTTCTTC.

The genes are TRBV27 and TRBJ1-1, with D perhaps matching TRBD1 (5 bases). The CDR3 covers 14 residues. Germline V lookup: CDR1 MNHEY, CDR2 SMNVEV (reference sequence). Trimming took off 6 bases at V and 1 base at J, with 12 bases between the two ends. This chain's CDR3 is CASSPLQGNTEAFF. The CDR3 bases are TGTGCCAGCAGCCCTCTCCAGGGGAACACTGAAGCTTTCTTT.

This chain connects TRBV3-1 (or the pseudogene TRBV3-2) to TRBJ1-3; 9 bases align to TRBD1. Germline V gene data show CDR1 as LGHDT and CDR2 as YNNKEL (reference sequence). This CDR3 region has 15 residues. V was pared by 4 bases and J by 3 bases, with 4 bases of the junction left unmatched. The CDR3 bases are TGTGCCAGCAGCCCCACAGGGGGCTTTGGAAACACCATATATTTT. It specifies CASSPTGGFGNTIYF.

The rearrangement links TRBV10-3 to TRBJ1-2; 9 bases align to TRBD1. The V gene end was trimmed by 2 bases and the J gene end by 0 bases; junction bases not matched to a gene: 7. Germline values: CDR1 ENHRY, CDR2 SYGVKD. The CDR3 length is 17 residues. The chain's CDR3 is CAISEGTGTGANYGYTF. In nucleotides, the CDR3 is TGTGCCATCAGTGAGGGGACAGGGACGGGGGCTAACTATGGCTACACCTTC.

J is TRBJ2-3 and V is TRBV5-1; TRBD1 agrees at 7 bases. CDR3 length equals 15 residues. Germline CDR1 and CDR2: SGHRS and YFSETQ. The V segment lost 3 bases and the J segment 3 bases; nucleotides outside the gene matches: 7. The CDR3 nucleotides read TGCGCCAGCAGCTACCGACAGGGCACGACAGATACGCAGTATTTT. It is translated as CASSYRQGTTDTQYF.

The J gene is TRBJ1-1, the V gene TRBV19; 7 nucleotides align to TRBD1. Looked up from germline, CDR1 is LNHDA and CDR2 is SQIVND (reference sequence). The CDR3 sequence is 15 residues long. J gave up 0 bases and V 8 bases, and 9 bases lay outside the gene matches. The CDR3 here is CASQDRDLLNTEAFF. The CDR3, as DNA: TGTGCCAGTCAAGACAGGGACCTCCTGAACACTGAAGCTTTCTTT.

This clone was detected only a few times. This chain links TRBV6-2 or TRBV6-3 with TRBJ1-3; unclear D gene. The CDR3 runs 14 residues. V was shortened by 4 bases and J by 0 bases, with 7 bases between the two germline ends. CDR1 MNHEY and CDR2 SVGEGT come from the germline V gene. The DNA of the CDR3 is TGTGCCAGCAGTTCAATCTACTCTGGAAACACCATATATTTT. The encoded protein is CASSSIYSGNTIYF.

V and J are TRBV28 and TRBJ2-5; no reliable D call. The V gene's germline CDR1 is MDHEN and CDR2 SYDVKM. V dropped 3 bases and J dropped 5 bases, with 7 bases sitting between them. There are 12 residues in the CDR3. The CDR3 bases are TGTGCCAGCAGTTTTAGGCGGGAGACCCAGTACTTC. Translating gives CASSFRRETQYF.

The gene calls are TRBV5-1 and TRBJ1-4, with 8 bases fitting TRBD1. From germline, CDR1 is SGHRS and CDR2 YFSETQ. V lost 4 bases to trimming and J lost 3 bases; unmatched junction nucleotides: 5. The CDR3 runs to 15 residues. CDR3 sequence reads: CASSRTGGANEKLFF. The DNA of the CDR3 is TGCGCCAGCAGCCGTACAGGGGGAGCTAATGAAAAACTGTTTTTT.

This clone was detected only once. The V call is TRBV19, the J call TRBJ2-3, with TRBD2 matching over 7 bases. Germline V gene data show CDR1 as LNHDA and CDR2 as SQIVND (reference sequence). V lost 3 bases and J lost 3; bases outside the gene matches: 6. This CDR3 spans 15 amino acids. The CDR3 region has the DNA TGTGCCAGTAGTATCCCGGGAGGTTTGACAGATACGCAGTATTTT. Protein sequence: CASSIPGGLTDTQYF. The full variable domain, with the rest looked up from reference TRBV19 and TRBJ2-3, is DGGITQSPKYLFRKEGQNVTLSCEQNLNHDAMYWYRQDPGQGLRLIYYSQIVNDFQKGDIAEGYSVSREKKESFPLTVTSAQKNPTAFYLCASSIPGGLTDTQYFGPGTRLTVL.

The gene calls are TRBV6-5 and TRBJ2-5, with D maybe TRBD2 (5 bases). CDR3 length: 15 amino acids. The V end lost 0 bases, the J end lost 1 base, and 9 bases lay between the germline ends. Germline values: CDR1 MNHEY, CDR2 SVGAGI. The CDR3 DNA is TGTGCCAGCAGTTACTCGGGGAGTCTCCAAGAGACCCAGTACTTC. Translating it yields CASSYSGSLQETQYF.

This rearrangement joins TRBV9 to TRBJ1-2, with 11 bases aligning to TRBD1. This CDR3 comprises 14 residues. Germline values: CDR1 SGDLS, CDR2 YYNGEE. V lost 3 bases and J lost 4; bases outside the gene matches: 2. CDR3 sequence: CASSGTGGAYGYTF. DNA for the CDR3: TGTGCCAGCAGCGGGACAGGGGGCGCCTATGGCTACACCTTC.